Presented here are 16 T cell receptor beta chains from one specimen sequenced in a study of low-dose radiotherapy and immunotherapy resistance in tumors. TRAV and TRBV primers primed cDNA for both TCRalpha and TCRbeta. PCR amplification of the TCRs was performed with Phusion for about 20 PCR cycles, and it relied on a constant-region primer together with a V-primer adapter. TCRdb re-called the reads through MiXCR, storing one row per CDR3 protein. The table lists tens of thousands of distinct CDR3 sequences, about 20% of them singletons. Indicated time point: after trial treatment. As for treatment: LDRT plus nivolumab, ipilimumab, low-dose cyclophosphamide and aspirin (RACIN trial). The sample was PBMCs, taken after low-dose radiotherapy plus immunotherapy. All receptors derive from a female donor with ovarian cancer.

The chain uses TRBV7-2 and TRBJ2-1, with a possible D match to TRBD2 (6 bases). V lost 6 bases, J lost 2 bases, and 11 bases lay in between. CDR3 size: 14 residues. Germline CDR1 is SGHTA and CDR2 is FQGNSA. The CDR3 DNA reads as TGTGCCAGCAGTCCCGCGGGGCCCTACAATGAGCAGTTCTTC. Residues: CASSPAGPYNEQFF.

The table lists this clonotype with many counts. The chain uses TRBV7-2 and TRBJ2-5; TRBD2 matches at 13 bases. V lost 5 bases and J lost 0; bases outside the gene matches: 9. Germline V lookup: CDR1 SGHTA, CDR2 FQGNSA. The CDR3 spans 18 residues. The CDR3 reads CASSPRLAGGLYQETQYF. The CDR3 bases are TGTGCCAGCAGCCCCCGACTAGCGGGGGGACTTTACCAAGAGACCCAGTACTTC. The variable domain in full, with the rest retrieved from reference TRBV7-2 and TRBJ2-5, is GAGVSQSPSNKVTEKGKDVELRCDPISGHTALYWYRQSLGQGLEFLIYFQGNSAPDKSGLPSDRFSAERTGGSVSTLTIQRTQQEDSAVYLCASSPRLAGGLYQETQYFGPGTRLLVL.

This chain joins TRBV5-1 and TRBJ2-3, with 7 bases identical to TRBD1. J lost 2 bases, V lost 1 base, and 4 bases had no gene match. The CDR3 loop spans 15 amino acids. Looked up from germline, CDR1 is SGHRS and CDR2 is YFSETQ. The CDR3 DNA follows: TGCGCCAGCAGCTTGCTGACAGGGATCACAGATACGCAGTATTTT. This sequence encodes CASSLLTGITDTQYF.

On this clonotype: Only one base separates this from a far larger clonotype, so it likely reflects a read error. The chain employs TRBV6-5 and TRBJ1-6, with 8 bases lining up with TRBD1. In germline, CDR1 is MNHEY, CDR2 SVGAGI. The CDR3 has 14 residues. CDR3 nucleotides: TGTGCCAGCAGGGAGACAGGGGAGAGTTCACCCCTCGACTTT. Protein product: CASRETGESSPLDF.

The V gene is TRBV9, the J gene TRBJ1-2, with 9 positions matching TRBD1. This CDR3 contains 14 residues. V dropped 7 bases and J dropped 4; count of bases not matched to a gene: 8. CDR1 and CDR2 (germline): SGDLS, YYNGEE. This CDR3 reads CASGGQGRTYGYTF. CDR3 nucleotide sequence: TGTGCCAGCGGTGGACAGGGGCGGACCTATGGCTACACCTTC.

This clonotype was detected many times. The V call is TRBV18, the J call TRBJ1-5; no definite D call. The CDR3 loop spans 14 amino acids. Per the germline V gene, CDR1 is KGHSH and CDR2 is LQKENI. V gave up 2 bases and J gave up 5 bases, with 10 bases separating them. The CDR3 region has the DNA TGTGCCAGCTCACCAGTCCAGACCGATCAGCCCCAGCATTTT. It is translated as CASSPVQTDQPQHF.

This clonotype was picked up many times. This chain joins TRBV4-3 and TRBJ2-1; TRBD2 aligns across 7 bases. The CDR3 sequence is 18 residues long. Germline V gene lookup returns CDR1 LGHNA and CDR2 YSLEER. V dropped 1 base and J dropped 5; count of bases not matched to a gene: 14. CDR3: CASSQGSLAGASHNEQFF. The CDR3 DNA is TGCGCCAGCAGCCAAGGCTCCCTGGCGGGAGCTTCCCACAATGAGCAGTTCTTC.

This clonotype was counted ten times or more. The chain uses TRBV29-1 and TRBJ1-1; tentative D call: TRBD1 (6 bases). The germline CDR1 and CDR2 sequences are SQVTM and ANQGSEA. The CDR3 consists of 13 residues. Trimming removed 6 bases at V and 2 bases at J, with 13 bases between. The CDR3 DNA sequence: TGCAGCGTCTCCGTGACAGGCAACACTGAAGCTTTCTTT. This encodes CSVSVTGNTEAFF. The full variable domain, rest sourced from reference TRBV29-1 and TRBJ1-1, is SAVISQKPSRDICQRGTSLTIQCQVDSQVTMMFWYRQQPGQSLTLIATANQGSEATYESGFVIDKFPISRPNLTFSTLTVSNMSPEDSSIYLCSVSVTGNTEAFFGQGTRLTVV.

Turning to this clonotype: Since a much larger clone is just one base distant, this may be a read error. In nucleotides, the CDR3 is TGCAGTGCTAGGGACGGTAGAGGCAATGAGCAGTTCTTC. Translation gives CSARDGRGNEQFF. This chain joins TRBV20-1 and TRBJ2-1; D is unclear. The CDR3 extends over 13 amino acids. The germline V gene encodes CDR1 DFQATT and CDR2 SNEGSKA (reference sequence). V was shortened by 3 bases and J by 6 bases, with 12 bases between the two germline ends.

Many counts were recorded for this clonotype. This sequence joins TRBV28 and TRBJ2-7; 8 nucleotides align to TRBD1. V was pared by 6 bases and J by 3 bases, with 10 bases of the junction left unmatched. CDR3 length: 15 amino acids. In germline, CDR1 is MDHEN, CDR2 SYDVKM. CDR3 sequence (DNA): TGTGCCAGCAGGGTTTCCGGGACAGGAAACTACGAGCAGTACTTC. It is translated as CASRVSGTGNYEQYF.

This clonotype was picked up many times. V and J are TRBV7-3 and TRBJ2-5; 9 nucleotides match TRBD1. Per germline, CDR1 SGHTA and CDR2 FQGTGA. This CDR3 region has 15 residues. With 5 bases clipped from V and 5 bases from J, the junction kept 9 bases outside the gene matches. The CDR3 nucleotides are TGTGCCAGCAGCACCACCGGGACAGGGTCGGAGACCCAGTACTTC. Translating it yields CASSTTGTGSETQYF. Complete variable domain (other parts from reference TRBV7-3 and TRBJ2-5): GAGVSQTPSNKVTEKGKYVELRCDPISGHTALYWYRQSLGQGPEFLIYFQGTGAADDSGLPNDRFFAVRPEGSVSTLKIQRTERGDSAVYLCASSTTGTGSETQYFGPGTRLLVL.

Concerning this clonotype itself: A far bigger clonotype differs at one base, so this is likely a read error. This chain joins TRBV27 and TRBJ1-2, with D possibly being TRBD1 (5 bases). Trimming removed 5 bases at V and 4 bases at J, with 11 bases between. CDR3 length: 13 residues. Germline values: CDR1 MNHEY, CDR2 SMNVEV (reference sequence). The CDR3 here is CASSPSGIYGYTF. CDR3 DNA: TGTGCCAGCAGTCCCTCAGGGATCTATGGCTACACCTTC.

This clonotype occurred many times. This sequence joins TRBV15 and TRBJ2-5; D unclear. Germline CDR1 LNHNV, CDR2 YYDKDF (reference sequence). The CDR3 is 13 residues long. V was trimmed by 1 base and J by 2 bases, leaving 5 bases between them. The CDR3 region is CATSRGQQETQYF. The CDR3 DNA is TGTGCCACCAGCAGAGGCCAACAAGAGACCCAGTACTTC.

This clonotype was seen ten or more times. V and J are TRBV28 and TRBJ1-2, with TRBD1 as a possible D gene (5 bases). CDR3 length equals 16 residues. Trimming left V 3 bases short and J 8 bases short, with 22 bases between. Germline V gives CDR1 MDHEN, CDR2 SYDVKM. The CDR3 coding sequence is TGTGCCAGCAGTTTTTTGTTCGGGACGGCTGCATTAGGCTACACCTTC. It encodes CASSFLFGTAALGYTF.

The rearrangement links TRBV4-1 to TRBJ1-2, with TRBD1 matching 8 bases. From germline, CDR1 is MGHRA and CDR2 YSYEKL. This CDR3 region has 17 residues. V shed 3 bases and J 4 bases; nucleotides not matched to a gene: 13. CDR3 sequence reads: CASSHSVTGDRGYGYTF. The CDR3 coding sequence is TGCGCCAGCAGCCACTCTGTGACAGGGGATCGGGGCTATGGCTACACCTTC.

This clonotype appeared many times. The DNA for the CDR3 is TGTGCCAGCAGGGTAGCGGGGAACTCCTACGAGCAGTACTTC. It codes for CASRVAGNSYEQYF. The rearrangement uses TRBV5-3 and TRBJ2-7; 8 bases line up with TRBD2. Being an ORF, TRBV5-3 has a function that is uncertain. The length of the CDR3 is 14 residues. Trimming at V came to 8 bases and at J to 0 bases, leaving 7 bases not matched to a gene.